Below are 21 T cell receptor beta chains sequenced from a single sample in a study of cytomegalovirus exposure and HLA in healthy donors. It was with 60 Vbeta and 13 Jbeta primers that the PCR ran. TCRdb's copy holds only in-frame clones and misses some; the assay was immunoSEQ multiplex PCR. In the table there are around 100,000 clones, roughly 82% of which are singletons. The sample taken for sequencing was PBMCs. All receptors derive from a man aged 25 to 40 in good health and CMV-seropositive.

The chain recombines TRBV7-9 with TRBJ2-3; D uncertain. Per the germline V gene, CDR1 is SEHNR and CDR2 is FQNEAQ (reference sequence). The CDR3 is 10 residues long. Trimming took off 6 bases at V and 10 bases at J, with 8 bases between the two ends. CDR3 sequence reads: CASSGVAQYF. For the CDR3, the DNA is TGTGCCAGCAGTGGAGTGGCGCAGTATTTT.

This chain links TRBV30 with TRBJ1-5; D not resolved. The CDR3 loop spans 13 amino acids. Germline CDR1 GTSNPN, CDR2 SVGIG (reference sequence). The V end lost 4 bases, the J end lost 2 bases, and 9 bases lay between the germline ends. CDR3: CAWTTSGNQPQHF. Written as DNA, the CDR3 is TGTGCCTGGACCACAAGTGGCAATCAGCCCCAGCATTTT.

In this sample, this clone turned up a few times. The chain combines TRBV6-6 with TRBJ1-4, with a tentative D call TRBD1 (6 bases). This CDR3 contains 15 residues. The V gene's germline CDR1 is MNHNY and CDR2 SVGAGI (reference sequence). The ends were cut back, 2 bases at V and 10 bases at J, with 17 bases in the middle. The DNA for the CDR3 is TGTGCCAGCAGTTACGTCTCAGGGGAAGTTGGAAAACTGTTTTTT. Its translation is CASSYVSGEVGKLFF.

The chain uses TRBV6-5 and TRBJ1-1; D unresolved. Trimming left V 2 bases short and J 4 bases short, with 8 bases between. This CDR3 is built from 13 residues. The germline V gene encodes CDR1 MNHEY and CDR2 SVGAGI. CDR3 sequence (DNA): TGTGCCAGCAGTTACAGGGCGGGCACTGAAGCTTTCTTT. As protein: CASSYRAGTEAFF.

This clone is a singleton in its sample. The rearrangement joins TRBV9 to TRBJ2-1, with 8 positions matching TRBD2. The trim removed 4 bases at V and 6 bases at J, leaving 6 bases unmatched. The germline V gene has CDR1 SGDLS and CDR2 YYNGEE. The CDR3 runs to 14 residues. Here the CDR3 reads CASSLVAGGNEQFF. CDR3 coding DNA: TGTGCCAGCAGCTTGGTGGCGGGAGGCAATGAGCAGTTCTTC.

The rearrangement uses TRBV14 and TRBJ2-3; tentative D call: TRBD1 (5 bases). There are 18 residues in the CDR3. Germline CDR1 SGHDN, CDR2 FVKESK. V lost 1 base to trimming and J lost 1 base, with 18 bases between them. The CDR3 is CASSQVDVRDSRTDTQYF. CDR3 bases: TGTGCCAGCAGCCAAGTCGACGTTCGTGACAGCCGCACAGATACGCAGTATTTT.

The CDR3 loop is CASSPAGIRYNEQFF. The CDR3 DNA is TGTGCCAGCAGTCCAGCAGGTATACGGTACAATGAGCAGTTCTTC. The chain couples TRBV27 to TRBJ2-1; no definite D call. The CDR3 spans 15 residues. V was trimmed by 5 bases and J by 4 bases, leaving 15 bases between them. Germline CDR1 MNHEY, CDR2 SMNVEV (reference sequence).

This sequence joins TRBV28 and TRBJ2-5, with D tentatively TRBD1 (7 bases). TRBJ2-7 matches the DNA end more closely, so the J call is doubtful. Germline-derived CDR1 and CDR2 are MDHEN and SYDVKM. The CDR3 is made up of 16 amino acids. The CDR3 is CASSSPQGGKEHEQYF. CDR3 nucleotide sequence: TGTGCCAGCAGTTCACCTCAGGGGGGAAAAGAACACGAGCAGTACTTC.

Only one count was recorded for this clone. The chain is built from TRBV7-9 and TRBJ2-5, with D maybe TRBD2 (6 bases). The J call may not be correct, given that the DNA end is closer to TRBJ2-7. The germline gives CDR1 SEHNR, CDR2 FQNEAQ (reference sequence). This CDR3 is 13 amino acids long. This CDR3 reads CASSPRLVPEQYF. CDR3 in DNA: TGTGCCAGCAGCCCCAGACTAGTTCCCGAGCAGTACTTC.

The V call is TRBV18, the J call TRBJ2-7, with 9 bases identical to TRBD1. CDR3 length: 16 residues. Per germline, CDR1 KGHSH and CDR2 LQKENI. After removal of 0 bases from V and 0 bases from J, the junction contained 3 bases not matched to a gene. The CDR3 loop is CASSPPRTGVSYEQYF. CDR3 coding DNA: TGTGCCAGCTCACCACCGAGGACAGGGGTCTCCTACGAGCAGTACTTC.

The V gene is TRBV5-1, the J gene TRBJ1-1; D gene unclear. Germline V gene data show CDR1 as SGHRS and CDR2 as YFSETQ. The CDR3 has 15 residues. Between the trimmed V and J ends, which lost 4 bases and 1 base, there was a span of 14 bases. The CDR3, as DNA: TGCGCCAGCAGCCCGGACGGGAGGACGAACACTGAAGCTTTCTTT. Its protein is CASSPDGRTNTEAFF.

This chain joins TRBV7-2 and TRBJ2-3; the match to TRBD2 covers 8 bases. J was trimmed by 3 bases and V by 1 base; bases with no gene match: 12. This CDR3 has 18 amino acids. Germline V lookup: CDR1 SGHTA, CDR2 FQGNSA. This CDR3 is CASSLGLPAGGLTDTQYF. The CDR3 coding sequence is TGTGCCAGCAGCTTAGGCCTCCCCGCGGGAGGCTTAACAGATACGCAGTATTTT.

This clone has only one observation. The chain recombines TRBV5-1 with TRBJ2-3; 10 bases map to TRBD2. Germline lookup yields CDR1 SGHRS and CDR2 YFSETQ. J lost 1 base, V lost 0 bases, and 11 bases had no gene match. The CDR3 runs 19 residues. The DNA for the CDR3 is TGCGCCAGCAGCTTGGAGGCTAGCGGGAGATATTGGGGCACAGATACGCAGTATTTT. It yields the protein CASSLEASGRYWGTDTQYF.

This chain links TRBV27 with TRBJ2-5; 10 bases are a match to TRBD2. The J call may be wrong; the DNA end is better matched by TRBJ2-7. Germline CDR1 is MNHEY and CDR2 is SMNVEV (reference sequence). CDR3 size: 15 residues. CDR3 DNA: TGTGCCAGCAGTGCGACTCTAGCGGGAGTATCCGAGCAGTACTTC. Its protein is CASSATLAGVSEQYF.

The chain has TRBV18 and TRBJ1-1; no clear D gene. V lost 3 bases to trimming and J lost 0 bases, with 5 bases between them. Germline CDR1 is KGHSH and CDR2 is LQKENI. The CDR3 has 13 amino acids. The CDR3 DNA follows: TGTGCCAGCTCACCGAGGGTGAACACTGAAGCTTTCTTT. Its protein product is CASSPRVNTEAFF.

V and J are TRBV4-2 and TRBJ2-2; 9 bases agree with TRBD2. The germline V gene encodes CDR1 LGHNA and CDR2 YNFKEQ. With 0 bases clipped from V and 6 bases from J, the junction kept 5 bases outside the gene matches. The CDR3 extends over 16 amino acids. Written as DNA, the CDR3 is TGTGCCAGCAGCCAAGAGGCGGGAGGGCCCTCCGGGGAGCTGTTTTTT. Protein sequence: CASSQEAGGPSGELFF.

CDR3 nucleotides: TGTGCCAGCAGCCGGGGACAGATGACCTACGAGCAGTACTTC. This sequence encodes CASSRGQMTYEQYF. V and J are TRBV5-4 and TRBJ2-7; 7 positions match TRBD1. V lost 4 bases, J lost 2 bases, and 6 bases stayed unmatched. Germline V gene sequence: CDR1 SGHNT, CDR2 YYREEE (reference sequence). The CDR3 loop spans 14 amino acids.

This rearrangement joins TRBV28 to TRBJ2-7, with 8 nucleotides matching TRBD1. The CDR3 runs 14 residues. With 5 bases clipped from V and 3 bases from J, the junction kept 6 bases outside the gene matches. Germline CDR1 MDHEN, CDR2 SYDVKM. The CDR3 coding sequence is TGTGCCAGCAGTGCGGACAGGGTAAACTACGAGCAGTACTTC. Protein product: CASSADRVNYEQYF.

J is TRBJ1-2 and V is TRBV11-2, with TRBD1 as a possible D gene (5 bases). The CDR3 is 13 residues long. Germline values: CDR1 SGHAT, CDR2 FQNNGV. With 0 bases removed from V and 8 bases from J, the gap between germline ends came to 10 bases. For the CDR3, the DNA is TGTGCCAGCAGCTTAGACAGGGTACAAGGCTACACCTTC. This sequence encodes CASSLDRVQGYTF.

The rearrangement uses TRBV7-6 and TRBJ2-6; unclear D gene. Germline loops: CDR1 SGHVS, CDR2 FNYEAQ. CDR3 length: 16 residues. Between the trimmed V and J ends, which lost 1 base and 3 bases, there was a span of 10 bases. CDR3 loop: CASSLGVSRGANVLTF. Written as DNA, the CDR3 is TGTGCCAGCAGCTTAGGAGTTTCTCGTGGGGCCAACGTCCTGACTTTC.

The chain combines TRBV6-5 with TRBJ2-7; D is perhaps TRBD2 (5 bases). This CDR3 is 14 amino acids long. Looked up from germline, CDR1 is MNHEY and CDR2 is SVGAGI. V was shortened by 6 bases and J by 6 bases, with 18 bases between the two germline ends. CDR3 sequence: CASRPTGRPGEQYF. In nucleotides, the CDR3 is TGTGCCAGCAGGCCCACGGGAAGACCGGGCGAGCAGTACTTC.